A selection of T cell receptor beta chains follows, all from one sample in a study of human T cells and chemical hapten exposure. Each CDR3 protein is one row after TCRdb ran MiXCR on the RACE reads. Counted here are 150,000 to 200,000 distinct CDR3 sequences, roughly a quarter occurring once; the ten biggest clones make up under 2.5%. This material consisted of whole blood, taken in connection with sensitization to the hapten diphenylcyclopropenone (DPC). The source of these receptors is a woman under 30 with alopecia areata. Some clones in this sample may be carry-over from other donors' samples. Each CDR3 is given with its conserved first and last residue. Each record gives: V gene, clone size, D gene, J gene, CDR3 DNA, CDR3 protein. The D gene is left open where the match is weak. Rows may omit the clone size; those that give it use once, few, many or a size class.

V gene: TRBV28
clone size: NA
D gene: TRBD2
J gene: TRBJ2-7
CDR3 DNA: TGTGCCAGCAACCGGGGTGTCCGGGGGGGGCACGAGCAGTACTTC
CDR3 protein: CASNRGVRGGHEQYF

V gene: TRBV12-3/TRBV12-4
clone size: NA
D gene: NA
J gene: TRBJ1-5
CDR3 DNA: TGTGCCAGCAGTTTTAACAGAGGCGGTCAGCCCCAGCATTTT
CDR3 protein: CASSFNRGGQPQHF

V gene: TRBV20-1
clone size: many
D gene: NA
J gene: TRBJ2-7
CDR3 DNA: TGCAGTCCCACTCGGGGAGGACCTTATCTTCTCGAGCAGTACTTC
CDR3 protein: CSPTRGGPYLLEQYF

V gene: TRBV2
clone size: NA
D gene: NA
J gene: TRBJ1-1
CDR3 DNA: TGTGCCAGCAGTGATGAAGGTGACGAAGCTTTCTTT
CDR3 protein: CASSDEGDEAFF

V gene: TRBV7-9
clone size: NA
D gene: TRBD1
J gene: TRBJ1-1
CDR3 DNA: TGTGCCAGCAGGTTCGGGACAGCGAACACTGAAGCTTTCTTT
CDR3 protein: CASRFGTANTEAFF

V gene: TRBV4-3
clone size: many
D gene: TRBD2
J gene: TRBJ2-7
CDR3 DNA: TGCGCCAGCAGCCAAGGAGTTAGCGGGGCCTACGAGCAGTACTTC
CDR3 protein: CASSQGVSGAYEQYF

V gene: TRBV18
clone size: few
D gene: TRBD1
J gene: TRBJ2-5
CDR3 DNA: TGTGCCAGCTCACGACAGGGGGAAGAGACCCAGTACTTC
CDR3 protein: CASSRQGEETQYF

V gene: TRBV5-1
clone size: NA
D gene: NA
J gene: TRBJ1-5
CDR3 DNA: TGCGCCAGCAGTGTAAACGGAAATAGCAATCAGCCCCAGCATTTT
CDR3 protein: CASSVNGNSNQPQHF

V gene: TRBV28
clone size: few
D gene: TRBD2
J gene: TRBJ2-3
CDR3 DNA: TGTGCCAGCACCCCCGGACTAGCGGGAGTAATGGATACGCAGTATTTT
CDR3 protein: CASTPGLAGVMDTQYF

V gene: TRBV20-1
clone size: NA
D gene: NA
J gene: TRBJ2-4
CDR3 DNA: TGCAGTGCGGACATTCAGTACTTC
CDR3 protein: CSADIQYF

V gene: TRBV24-1
clone size: NA
D gene: NA
J gene: TRBJ2-3
CDR3 DNA: TGTGCCACCAGTGCCGTAGGGACAGATACGCAGTATTTT
CDR3 protein: CATSAVGTDTQYF

V gene: TRBV12-3/TRBV12-4
clone size: few
D gene: NA
J gene: TRBJ1-5
CDR3 DNA: TGTGCCAGCAGTGATGGGGGTCAGCCCCAGCATTTT
CDR3 protein: CASSDGGQPQHF

V gene: TRBV7-6
clone size: NA
D gene: TRBD1
J gene: TRBJ2-7
CDR3 DNA: TGTGCCAGCAGCTTAGAAACAGGGGGGTCCTACGAGCAGTACTTC
CDR3 protein: CASSLETGGSYEQYF

V gene: TRBV5-1
clone size: few
D gene: NA
J gene: TRBJ1-1
CDR3 DNA: TGCGCCAGCAGCTTGAATGGGCGAATGAACACTGAAGCTTTCTTT
CDR3 protein: CASSLNGRMNTEAFF

V gene: TRBV12-3/TRBV12-4
clone size: NA
D gene: NA
J gene: TRBJ1-2
CDR3 DNA: TGTGCCAGCAGTTTAACAGCGATCGGCTACACCTTC
CDR3 protein: CASSLTAIGYTF

V gene: TRBV29-1
clone size: NA
D gene: TRBD1
J gene: TRBJ1-1
CDR3 DNA: TGCAGCGTTGAAGAACAGGGGTCTGAAGCTTTCTTT
CDR3 protein: CSVEEQGSEAFF

V gene: TRBV11-2
clone size: few
D gene: NA
J gene: TRBJ2-1
CDR3 DNA: TGTGCCAGCAGCTTAGTTGTCTATGAGCAGTTCTTC
CDR3 protein: CASSLVVYEQFF

V gene: TRBV7-8
clone size: few
D gene: NA
J gene: TRBJ2-1
CDR3 DNA: TGTGCCAGCAGCTTAACGAACTTAAACTACAATGAGCAGTTCTTC
CDR3 protein: CASSLTNLNYNEQFF

V gene: TRBV5-5
clone size: NA
D gene: TRBD1
J gene: TRBJ1-2
CDR3 DNA: TGTGCCAGCAGCTGGGGCGGGACAGGGGACTATGGCTACACCTTC
CDR3 protein: CASSWGGTGDYGYTF

V gene: TRBV27
clone size: NA
D gene: TRBD1
J gene: TRBJ1-4
CDR3 DNA: TGTGCCAGCAGCCCGGACAGGGGGCAGGGAAAACTGTTTTTT
CDR3 protein: CASSPDRGQGKLFF

V gene: TRBV25-1
clone size: NA
D gene: NA
J gene: TRBJ2-7
CDR3 DNA: TGTGCCAGCAGTTTAACAGGGTTCGAGCAGTACTTC
CDR3 protein: CASSLTGFEQYF

V gene: TRBV4-1
clone size: once
D gene: TRBD2
J gene: TRBJ2-1
CDR3 DNA: TGCGCCAGCAGCCAAGGGAGCGGGAGGGCCCTTGAGCAGTTCTTC
CDR3 protein: CASSQGSGRALEQFF

V gene: TRBV7-8
clone size: NA
D gene: TRBD2
J gene: TRBJ2-5
CDR3 DNA: TGTGCCAGCAGTCACGGCGCGGGGGGGTTTGAGACCCAGTACTTC
CDR3 protein: CASSHGAGGFETQYF

V gene: TRBV29-1
clone size: NA
D gene: TRBD1
J gene: TRBJ1-2
CDR3 DNA: TGCAGCGTTGAAAATAATTCACAGGGGGTAGGGTATGGCTACACCTTC
CDR3 protein: CSVENNSQGVGYGYTF

V gene: TRBV20-1
clone size: few
D gene: TRBD1
J gene: TRBJ2-5
CDR3 DNA: TGCAGTGACGGACACAGGGGTCAAGAGACCCAGTACTTC
CDR3 protein: CSDGHRGQETQYF

V gene: TRBV4-3
clone size: NA
D gene: NA
J gene: TRBJ2-7
CDR3 DNA: TGCGCCAGCAGCCGGACGGAAGGCTACGAGCAGTACTTC
CDR3 protein: CASSRTEGYEQYF

V gene: TRBV29-1
clone size: NA
D gene: NA
J gene: TRBJ2-1
CDR3 DNA: TGCAGCGCCCGCTCGGGCGGAACTTACAATGAGCAGTTCTTC
CDR3 protein: CSARSGGTYNEQFF

V gene: TRBV7-8
clone size: NA
D gene: TRBD1
J gene: TRBJ2-7
CDR3 DNA: TGTGCCAGCAGCTCCTCGACAGGGTCCTACGAGCAGTACTTC
CDR3 protein: CASSSSTGSYEQYF

V gene: TRBV20-1
clone size: NA
D gene: NA
J gene: TRBJ1-1
CDR3 DNA: TGCAGTGCTAGAGATCGGCAGGAGATTTGGAAAGCTTTCTTT
CDR3 protein: CSARDRQEIWKAFF

V gene: TRBV11-1
clone size: NA
D gene: TRBD2
J gene: TRBJ2-3
CDR3 DNA: TGTGCCAGCAGCTTGGCGGGGGAAGCAGATACGCAGTATTTT
CDR3 protein: CASSLAGEADTQYF

V gene: TRBV12-3/TRBV12-4
clone size: few
D gene: TRBD2
J gene: TRBJ2-1
CDR3 DNA: TGTGCCAGCAGTTTGGAGAGCGGGAGTTTGGATGAGCAGTTCTTC
CDR3 protein: CASSLESGSLDEQFF

V gene: TRBV2
clone size: few
D gene: NA
J gene: TRBJ2-3
CDR3 DNA: TGTGCCAGCCGTCTCACAGATACGCAGTATTTT
CDR3 protein: CASRLTDTQYF

V gene: TRBV27
clone size: NA
D gene: TRBD2
J gene: TRBJ2-1
CDR3 DNA: TGTGCCAGCAGTGGGACTAGGGCCTACAATGAGCAGTTCTTC
CDR3 protein: CASSGTRAYNEQFF

V gene: TRBV15
clone size: NA
D gene: TRBD2
J gene: TRBJ2-1
CDR3 DNA: TGTGCCACCACCACCGGGACTAGCGGGTCCAATGAGCAGTTCTTC
CDR3 protein: CATTTGTSGSNEQFF

V gene: TRBV27
clone size: few
D gene: NA
J gene: TRBJ2-5
CDR3 DNA: TGTGCCAGCAGTTTAGTCACGGGCCGTAGTGCGACCCAGTACTTC
CDR3 protein: CASSLVTGRSATQYF

V gene: TRBV6-6
clone size: NA
D gene: NA
J gene: TRBJ2-3
CDR3 DNA: TGTGCCAGCGGGGAGCGCACAGATACGCAGTATTTT
CDR3 protein: CASGERTDTQYF

V gene: TRBV9
clone size: NA
D gene: NA
J gene: TRBJ2-5
CDR3 DNA: TGTGCCAGCAGCGTAGATGGGGAGACCCAGTACTTC
CDR3 protein: CASSVDGETQYF

V gene: TRBV7-9
clone size: NA
D gene: NA
J gene: TRBJ2-5
CDR3 DNA: TGTGCCAGCAGCTTAGGCGCGTCCAGGGAGGCGGCAGAGACCCAGTACTTC
CDR3 protein: CASSLGASREAAETQYF

V gene: TRBV7-3
clone size: NA
D gene: NA
J gene: TRBJ1-5
CDR3 DNA: TGTGCCAGCAGCGTATACCGGGACACCGGGGGAATAAGGGGCAATCAGCCCCAGCATTTT
CDR3 protein: CASSVYRDTGGIRGNQPQHF

V gene: TRBV20-1
clone size: many
D gene: NA
J gene: TRBJ2-7
CDR3 DNA: TGCAGTGCTAGAGGATACGAGCAGTACTTC
CDR3 protein: CSARGYEQYF

V gene: TRBV3-2
clone size: NA
D gene: NA
J gene: TRBJ2-7
CDR3 DNA: TGTGCCAGCAGCCAAGATAAGCGGGGCAGCTACGAGCAGTACTTC
CDR3 protein: CASSQDKRGSYEQYF

V gene: TRBV4-1
clone size: medium-sized
D gene: TRBD1
J gene: TRBJ2-5
CDR3 DNA: TGCGCCAGCAGCCAAGGCCCTCCGGGACAGAAAGAGACCCAGTACTTC
CDR3 protein: CASSQGPPGQKETQYF

V gene: TRBV7-3
clone size: NA
D gene: NA
J gene: TRBJ1-5
CDR3 DNA: TGTGCCAGCAGCTTAAGGTGGGCAGCCCATCAGCCCCAGCATTTT
CDR3 protein: CASSLRWAAHQPQHF

V gene: TRBV6-2/TRBV6-3
clone size: few
D gene: NA
J gene: TRBJ1-1
CDR3 DNA: TGTGCCAGCAGTTACCAGGGGAACACTGAAGCTTTCTTT
CDR3 protein: CASSYQGNTEAFF

V gene: TRBV4-2
clone size: NA
D gene: TRBD2
J gene: TRBJ2-2
CDR3 DNA: TGTGCCAGCAGCCTACTCGCTAGCGGGGGAACAACCGGGGAGCTGTTTTTT
CDR3 protein: CASSLLASGGTTGELFF

V gene: TRBV4-1
clone size: NA
D gene: TRBD2
J gene: TRBJ2-3
CDR3 DNA: TGCGCCAGCAGCCAAGAAGGGCGGGGGGGCACAGATACGCAGTATTTT
CDR3 protein: CASSQEGRGGTDTQYF

V gene: TRBV2
clone size: NA
D gene: NA
J gene: TRBJ1-5
CDR3 DNA: TGTGCCAGCAGAAGATACCCACGAGCCAGAGAGGGTGGGGTGCCCCAGCATTTT
CDR3 protein: CASRRYPRAREGGVPQHF

V gene: TRBV7-2
clone size: NA
D gene: NA
J gene: TRBJ1-1
CDR3 DNA: TGTGCCAGCAGCTTAATGGTCAGTCTAGGGAACACTGAAGCTTTCTTT
CDR3 protein: CASSLMVSLGNTEAFF

V gene: TRBV6-2/TRBV6-3
clone size: NA
D gene: NA
J gene: TRBJ1-2
CDR3 DNA: TGTGCCAGCAGTTACCGACCATCACTGGACTATGGCTACACCTTC
CDR3 protein: CASSYRPSLDYGYTF